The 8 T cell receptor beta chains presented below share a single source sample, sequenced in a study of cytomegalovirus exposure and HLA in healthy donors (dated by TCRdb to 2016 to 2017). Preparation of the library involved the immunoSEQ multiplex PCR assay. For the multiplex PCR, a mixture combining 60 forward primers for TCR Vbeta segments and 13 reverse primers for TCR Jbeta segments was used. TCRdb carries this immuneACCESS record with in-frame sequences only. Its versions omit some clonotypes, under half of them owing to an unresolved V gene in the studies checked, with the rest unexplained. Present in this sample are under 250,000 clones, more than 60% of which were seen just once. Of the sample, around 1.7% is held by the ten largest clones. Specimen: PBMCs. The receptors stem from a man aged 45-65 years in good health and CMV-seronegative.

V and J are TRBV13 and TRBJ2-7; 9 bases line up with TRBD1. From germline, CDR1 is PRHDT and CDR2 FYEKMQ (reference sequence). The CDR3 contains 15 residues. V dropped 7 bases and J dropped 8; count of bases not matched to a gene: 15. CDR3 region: CASTIPGTGTKKQYF. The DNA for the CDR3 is TGTGCCAGCACCATTCCCGGGACAGGGACAAAGAAGCAGTACTTC.

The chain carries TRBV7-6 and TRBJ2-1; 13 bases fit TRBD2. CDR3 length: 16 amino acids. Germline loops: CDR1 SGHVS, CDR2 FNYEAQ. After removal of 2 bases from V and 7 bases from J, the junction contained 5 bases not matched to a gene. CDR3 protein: CASSLSPGLAGNEQFF. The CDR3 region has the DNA TGTGCCAGCAGCTTATCCCCGGGACTAGCGGGGAATGAGCAGTTCTTC.

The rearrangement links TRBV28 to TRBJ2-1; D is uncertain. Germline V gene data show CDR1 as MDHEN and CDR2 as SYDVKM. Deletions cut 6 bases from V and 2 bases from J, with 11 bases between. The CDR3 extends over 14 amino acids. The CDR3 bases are TGTGCCAGCAGGTCGAGTGCCCCCTACAATGAGCAGTTCTTC. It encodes CASRSSAPYNEQFF.

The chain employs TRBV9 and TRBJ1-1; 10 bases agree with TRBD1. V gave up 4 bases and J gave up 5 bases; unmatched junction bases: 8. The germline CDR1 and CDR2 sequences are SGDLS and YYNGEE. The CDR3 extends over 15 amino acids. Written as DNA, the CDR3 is TGTGCCAGCAGCACCGGGACAGGGGCGTATACTGAAGCTTTCTTT. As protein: CASSTGTGAYTEAFF.

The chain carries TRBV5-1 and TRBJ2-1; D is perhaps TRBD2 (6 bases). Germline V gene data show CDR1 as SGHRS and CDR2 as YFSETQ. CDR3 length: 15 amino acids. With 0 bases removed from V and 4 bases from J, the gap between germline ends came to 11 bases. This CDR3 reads CASSLASGPYNEQFF. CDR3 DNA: TGCGCCAGCAGCTTGGCGAGCGGGCCGTACAATGAGCAGTTCTTC.

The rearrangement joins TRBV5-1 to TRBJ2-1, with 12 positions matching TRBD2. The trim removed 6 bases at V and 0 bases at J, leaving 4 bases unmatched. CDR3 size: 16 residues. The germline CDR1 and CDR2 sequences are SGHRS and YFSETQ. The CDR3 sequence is CASKGLAGSSYNEQFF. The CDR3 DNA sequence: TGCGCCAGCAAAGGACTAGCGGGAAGCTCCTACAATGAGCAGTTCTTC.

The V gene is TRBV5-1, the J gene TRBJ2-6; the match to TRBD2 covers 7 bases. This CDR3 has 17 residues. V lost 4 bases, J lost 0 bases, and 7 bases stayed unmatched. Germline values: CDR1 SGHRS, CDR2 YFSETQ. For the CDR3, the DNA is TGCGCCAGCAGCCACGGGAGGCCAAGCTCTGGGGCCAACGTCCTGACTTTC. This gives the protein CASSHGRPSSGANVLTF.

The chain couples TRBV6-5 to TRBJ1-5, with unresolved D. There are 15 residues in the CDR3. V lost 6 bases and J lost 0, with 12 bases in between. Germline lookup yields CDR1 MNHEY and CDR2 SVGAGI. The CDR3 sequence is CASREVPTSNQPQHF. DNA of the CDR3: TGTGCCAGCAGGGAGGTTCCAACTAGCAATCAGCCCCAGCATTTT.